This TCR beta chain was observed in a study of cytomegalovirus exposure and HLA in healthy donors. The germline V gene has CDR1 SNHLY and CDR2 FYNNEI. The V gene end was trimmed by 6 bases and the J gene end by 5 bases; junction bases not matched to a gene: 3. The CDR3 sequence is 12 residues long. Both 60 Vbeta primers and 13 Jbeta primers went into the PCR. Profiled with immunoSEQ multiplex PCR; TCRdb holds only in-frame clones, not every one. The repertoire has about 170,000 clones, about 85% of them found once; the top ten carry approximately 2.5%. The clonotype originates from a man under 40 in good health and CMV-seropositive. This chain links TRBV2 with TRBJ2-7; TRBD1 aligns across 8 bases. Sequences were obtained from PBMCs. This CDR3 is CASRDRGHEQYF. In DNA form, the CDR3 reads TGTGCCAGCAGAGACAGGGGCCACGAGCAGTACTTC.